What follows are 5 T cell receptor beta chains derived from one specimen sequenced in a study of T-cell memory formation after mild COVID-19. TCRdb re-analysed the 5' RACE reads in MiXCR, keeping a single row per CDR3 protein. The sample lists about 340,000 distinct CDR3 sequences, roughly an eighth occurring once. The sequenced sample consisted of PBMCs or a T cell subset sorted from them (not recorded which). The receptors derive from a man younger than 35 who had mild COVID-19 (a few samples of this study predate the infection). Cell type and time point are not known.

The chain links TRBV7-2 to TRBJ1-4, with D possibly matching TRBD1 (6 bases). Germline CDR1 reads SGHTA; CDR2 reads FQGNSA. V lost 5 bases, J lost 11 bases, and 12 bases lay in between. CDR3 size: 12 residues. The CDR3 region is CASSPDSGKLFF. In nucleotides, the CDR3 is TGTGCCAGCAGCCCGGACAGCGGGAAACTGTTTTTT.

The genes are TRBV7-8 and TRBJ2-1, with 14 bases identical to TRBD2. This CDR3 is 18 amino acids long. V lost 4 bases and J lost 2; bases outside the gene matches: 7. The V gene's germline CDR1 is SGHVS and CDR2 FQNEAQ. This CDR3 reads CASSSGTSGGLTYNEQFF. The CDR3 DNA is TGTGCCAGCAGCTCCGGGACTAGCGGGGGCCTGACCTACAATGAGCAGTTCTTC.

This clonotype was detected only a few times. The chain employs TRBV6-2 or TRBV6-3 and TRBJ2-5; D ambiguous. The CDR3 extends over 11 amino acids. V lost 7 bases to trimming and J lost 5 bases, with 8 bases between them. Germline V gives CDR1 MNHEY, CDR2 SVGEGT. In nucleotides, the CDR3 is TGTGCCAGCACCCTCGGCGAGACCCAGTACTTC. The encoded protein is CASTLGETQYF.

Many counts were recorded for this clonotype. This rearrangement joins TRBV7-8 to TRBJ1-1, with unresolved D. CDR1 and CDR2 (germline): SGHVS, FQNEAQ. V dropped 2 bases and J dropped 4 bases, with 8 bases sitting between them. This CDR3 is 13 amino acids long. The CDR3 loop reads CASSLSGSTEAFF. In DNA, the CDR3 is TGTGCCAGCAGCTTAAGTGGAAGCACTGAAGCTTTCTTT.

The V call is TRBV7-2, the J call TRBJ2-2; D might be TRBD2 (7 bases). V lost 5 bases and J lost 3, with 13 bases in between. From germline, CDR1 is SGHTA and CDR2 FQGNSA. This CDR3 is built from 15 residues. The CDR3 DNA sequence: TGTGCCAGCAGCCCCGGGGGGCCGGACACCGGGGAGCTGTTTTTT. As protein: CASSPGGPDTGELFF.